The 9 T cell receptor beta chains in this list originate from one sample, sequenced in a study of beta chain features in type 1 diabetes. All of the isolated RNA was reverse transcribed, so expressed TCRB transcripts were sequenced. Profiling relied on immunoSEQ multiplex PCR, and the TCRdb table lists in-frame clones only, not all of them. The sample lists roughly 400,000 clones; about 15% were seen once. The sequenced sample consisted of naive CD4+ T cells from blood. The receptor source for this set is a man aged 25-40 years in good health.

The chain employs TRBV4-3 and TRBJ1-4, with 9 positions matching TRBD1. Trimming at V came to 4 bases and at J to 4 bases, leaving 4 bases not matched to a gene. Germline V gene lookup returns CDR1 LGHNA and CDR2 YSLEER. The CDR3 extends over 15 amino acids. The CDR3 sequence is CASSRGQGINEKLFF. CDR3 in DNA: TGCGCCAGCAGCCGCGGACAGGGGATTAATGAAAAACTGTTTTTT.

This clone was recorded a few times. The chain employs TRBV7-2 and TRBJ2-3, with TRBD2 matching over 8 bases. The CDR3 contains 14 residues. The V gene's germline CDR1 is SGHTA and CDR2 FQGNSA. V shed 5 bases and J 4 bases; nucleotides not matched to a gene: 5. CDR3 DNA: TGTGCCAGCAGCCTGAGCGGGGGTTCAGATACGCAGTATTTT. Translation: CASSLSGGSDTQYF.

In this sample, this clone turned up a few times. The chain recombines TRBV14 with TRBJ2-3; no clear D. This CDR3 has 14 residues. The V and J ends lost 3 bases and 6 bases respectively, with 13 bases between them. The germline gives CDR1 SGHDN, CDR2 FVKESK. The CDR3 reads CASSQRRIGDTQYF. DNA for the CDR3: TGTGCCAGCAGCCAGCGAAGGATTGGGGATACGCAGTATTTT.

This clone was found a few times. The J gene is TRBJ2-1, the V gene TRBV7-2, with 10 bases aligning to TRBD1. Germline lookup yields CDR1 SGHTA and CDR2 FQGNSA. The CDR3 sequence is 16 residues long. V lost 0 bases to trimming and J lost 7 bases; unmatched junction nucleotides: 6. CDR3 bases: TGTGCCAGCAGCTTAGCCCTCGGACAGGGGGAGAATGAGCAGTTCTTC. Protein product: CASSLALGQGENEQFF. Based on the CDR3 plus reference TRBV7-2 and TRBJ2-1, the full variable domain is GAGVSQSPSNKVTEKGKDVELRCDPISGHTALYWYRQSLGQGLEFLIYFQGNSAPDKSGLPSDRFSAERTGGSVSTLTIQRTQQEDSAVYLCASSLALGQGENEQFFGPGTRLTVL.

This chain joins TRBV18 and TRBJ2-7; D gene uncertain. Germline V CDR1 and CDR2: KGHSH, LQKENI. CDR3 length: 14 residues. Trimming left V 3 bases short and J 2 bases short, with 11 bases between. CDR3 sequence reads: CASSPQSRTYEQYF. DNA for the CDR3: TGTGCCAGCTCACCGCAGTCACGCACCTACGAGCAGTACTTC.

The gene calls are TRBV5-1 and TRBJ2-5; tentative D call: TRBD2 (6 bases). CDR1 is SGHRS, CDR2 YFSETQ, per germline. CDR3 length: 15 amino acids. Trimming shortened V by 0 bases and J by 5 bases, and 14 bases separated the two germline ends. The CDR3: CASSLVGSGAETQYF. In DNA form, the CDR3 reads TGCGCCAGCAGCTTGGTCGGGAGTGGTGCGGAGACCCAGTACTTC.

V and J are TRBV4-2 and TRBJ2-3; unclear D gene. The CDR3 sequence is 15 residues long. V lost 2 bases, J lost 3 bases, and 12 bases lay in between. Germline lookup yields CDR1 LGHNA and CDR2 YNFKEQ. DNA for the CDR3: TGTGCCAGCAGCCAAAGTGGCGGCGGAACAGATACGCAGTATTTT. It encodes CASSQSGGGTDTQYF.

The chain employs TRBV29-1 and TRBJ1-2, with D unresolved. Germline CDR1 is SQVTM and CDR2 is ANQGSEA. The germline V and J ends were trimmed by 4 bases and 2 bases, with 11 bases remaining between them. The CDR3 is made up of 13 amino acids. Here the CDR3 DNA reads TGCAGCGTTGGTGGCAGGCTAAACTATGGCTACACCTTC. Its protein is CSVGGRLNYGYTF.

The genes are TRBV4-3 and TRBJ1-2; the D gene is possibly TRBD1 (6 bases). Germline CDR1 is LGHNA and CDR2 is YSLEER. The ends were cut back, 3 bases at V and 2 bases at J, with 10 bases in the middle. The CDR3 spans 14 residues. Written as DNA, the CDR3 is TGCGCCAGCAGCCATGGACAGTTGAACTATGGCTACACCTTC. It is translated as CASSHGQLNYGYTF.